This T cell receptor (beta chain) was sequenced for a study of monozygotic twins with inflammatory bowel disease (dated by TCRdb to about 2019). Regarding the research as a whole: In total, around 28 monozygotic twin pairs made up the full study: 19 Danish pairs, all IBD-discordant, plus nine German pairs, of which four were IBD-concordant and five were IBD-discordant. Disease-associated traits were sought mainly through comparisons between IBD patients and their genetically identical healthy co-twins within discordant pairs. Each individual had, on average, about 151 000 unique TCRalpha sequences and 181 000 unique TCRbeta sequences available for analysis. The paper as a whole reports these results and caveats: TCRbeta repertoire diversity, by inverse Simpson index, was decreased in IBD patients compared with their healthy co-twins. Compared with healthy twins, IBD patients shared fewer clonotypes with other individuals, and the difference was most pronounced in patients with signs of disease activity. The results gave no support for a single strong signal or clonotype linked to IBD. Distinction between different T cell subtypes could not be achieved in the analysis. Because patients were on differing immunosuppressive treatments, the repertoires may have picked up extra background noise and inter-individual variability. Repertoire similarity did not differ between concordant and discordant twins, possibly due to limited statistical power.

Library preparation was by 5' RACE. The input for every TCR library was 3,500 to 4,000 ng of total RNA. For each sample, cDNA synthesis with SMARTScribe reverse transcriptase was split into eight separate reactions. During cDNA synthesis, unique molecular identifiers containing a 6-nucleotide sample barcode were introduced by template switching. TCRalpha and TCRbeta cDNA was amplified by two nested PCRs of around 16 and 10 cycles, with bead purification after each PCR. Before amplification, the cDNA was treated with uracil DNA-glycosylase and purified using the QIAquick PCR purification kit. The second PCR was the step at which Illumina TruSeq-compatible adapters and sample-specific barcodes were added. TapeStation and Qubit were used to check library quality and concentration, and 5 to 6.5 ng of each library went into the pool. Sequencing of the pooled libraries was done on an Illumina HiSeq2500 single-index Rapid Run using custom sequencing primers and 2 x 100 bp reads. Regarding the original processing steps: PCR and sequencing errors were corrected by UMI-based consensus assembly using MiGEC version 1.2.6. V(D)J alignment, clonotype assembly and CDR3 extraction were performed with MiXCR version 2.1.1. To normalise gene usage, clonotype sharing and MAIT/NKT TCR abundance, the analysis used the top 1000, 10 000 and 20 000 clonotypes per sample. After downsampling to 27 000 UMIs, diversity was calculated as the inverse Simpson index using the vegan R package. Statistical testing used paired Mann-Whitney U tests on the discordant twin pairs and applied Benjamini-Hochberg correction for multiple testing. TCRdb reprocessed the sequencing reads and holds a single record per CDR3 protein sequence, with no DNA. These V and J calls are TCRdb output, not the study's own analysis. The sample table gives about 380,000 distinct CDR3 sequences. The leading ten clones occupy about 2.5% of the sample.

Notes on this clonotype: Its antigen is unknown.

From each donor, an approximately 2.4 ml peripheral blood sample was drawn into PAXgene tubes and stored at -80 degrees C. Without any T cell sorting, total RNA was extracted from whole blood using the PAXgene blood miRNA kit on an automated QIAcube. Peripheral blood from monozygotic twin pairs concordant or discordant for inflammatory bowel disease was subjected to deep TCRalpha and TCRbeta repertoire profiling with unique molecular barcoding. Smoking habits were recorded for all twin pairs, with individuals classified as current, former or never smokers. The sample was blood. This receptor was taken from a human donor with ulcerative colitis or Crohn's disease, or a healthy co-twin of an affected twin (not recorded which).

CDR3 protein: CSARNIEGTYEQYF. The sequence joins TRBV20-1 to TRBJ2-7. From the cysteine up to the phenylalanine, the CDR3 has a length of 14 residues. No DNA was logged. Looking up the germline V gene (reference sequence) yields CDR1 DFQATT and CDR2 SNEGSKA.